These 7 T cell receptor beta chains share one sample of origin, sequenced in a study of T cell responses to AZD1222 COVID-19 vaccine. The protocol was immunoSEQ multiplex PCR, while the TCRdb copy is restricted to in-frame clones and leaves out a portion. The table includes 150,000 or so clones, around 90% detected once. The sample consisted of peripheral blood, taken on day 0 of AZD1222 vaccination. These receptors all come from an adult in good health.

V and J are TRBV4-1 and TRBJ1-3; no firm D call. V was trimmed by 0 bases and J by 0 bases, leaving 9 bases between them. This CDR3 has 16 residues. Germline V gives CDR1 MGHRA, CDR2 YSYEKL. CDR3 bases: TGCGCCAGCAGCCAAGATCTCTGGCGCTCTGGAAACACCATATATTTT. It is translated as CASSQDLWRSGNTIYF.

The V gene is TRBV28, the J gene TRBJ2-3; D is uncertain. V was pared by 6 bases and J by 4 bases, with 5 bases between. Germline CDR1 is MDHEN and CDR2 is SYDVKM. This CDR3 region has 11 residues. CDR3 protein: CASSVSDTQYF. The CDR3 DNA reads as TGTGCCAGCAGCGTCTCAGATACGCAGTATTTT.

The CDR3 region has the DNA TGTGCCAGCAGTTTAGCAAGCACAGATACGCAGTATTTT. Translation gives CASSLASTDTQYF. The chain recombines TRBV12-3 or TRBV12-4 with TRBJ2-3; D unresolved. This CDR3 has 13 amino acids. V gave up 0 bases and J gave up 0 bases, with 1 base separating them.

Written as DNA, the CDR3 is TGCGCCAGCGCCTACAGGGCCACCGGGGAGCTGTTTTTT. It is translated as CASAYRATGELFF. The chain carries TRBV5-1 and TRBJ2-2, with D perhaps matching TRBD1 (6 bases). The V and J ends lost 7 bases and 4 bases respectively, with 11 bases between them. Germline CDR1 reads SGHRS; CDR2 reads YFSETQ. The CDR3 runs to 13 residues.

The rearrangement joins TRBV7-6 to TRBJ2-1; D is perhaps TRBD1 (7 bases). This CDR3 has 18 amino acids. Trimming removed 6 bases at V and 0 bases at J, with 21 bases between. Germline assignment: CDR1 SGHVS and CDR2 FNYEAQ. The DNA of the CDR3 is TGTGCCAGCAGTCTACGGGGATCAGGGGGGAGCTCCTACAATGAGCAGTTCTTC. Translating it yields CASSLRGSGGSSYNEQFF.

The CDR3 sequence: CASSQQPEAFF. The CDR3 DNA is TGTGCCAGCTCACAACAACCTGAAGCTTTCTTT. The V call is TRBV18, the J call TRBJ1-1; D gene ambiguous. V was shortened by 4 bases and J by 6 bases, with 6 bases between the two germline ends. The CDR3 runs to 11 residues. The germline V gene has CDR1 KGHSH and CDR2 LQKENI.

The V gene is TRBV7-3, the J gene TRBJ1-2; 8 bases fit TRBD1. The CDR3 has 15 residues. Per the germline V gene, CDR1 is SGHTA and CDR2 is FQGTGA. The ends lost 2 bases at V and 1 base at J; junction bases unmatched: 3. The CDR3 sequence: CASSLDRGGNYGYTF. Here the CDR3 DNA reads TGTGCCAGCAGCTTAGACAGGGGAGGTAACTATGGCTACACCTTC.